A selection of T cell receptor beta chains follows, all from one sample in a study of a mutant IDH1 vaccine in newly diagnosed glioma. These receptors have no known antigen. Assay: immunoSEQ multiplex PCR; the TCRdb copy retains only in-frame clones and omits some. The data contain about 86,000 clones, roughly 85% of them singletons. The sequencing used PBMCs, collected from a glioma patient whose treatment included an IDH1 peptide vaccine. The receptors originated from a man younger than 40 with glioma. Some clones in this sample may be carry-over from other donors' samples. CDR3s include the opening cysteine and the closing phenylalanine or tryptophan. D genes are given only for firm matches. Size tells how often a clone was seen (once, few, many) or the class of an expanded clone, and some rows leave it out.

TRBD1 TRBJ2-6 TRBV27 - TGTGCCAGCACCGACAGGGCTGGGGCCAACGTCCTGACTTTC CASTDRAGANVLTF
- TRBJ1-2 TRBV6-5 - TGTGCCAGCAGCTTAGGCATCGGAGGGTACTATGGCTACACCTTC CASSLGIGGYYGYTF
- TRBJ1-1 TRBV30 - TGTGCCTGGACCATCACACCCATGAACACTGAAGCTTTCTTT CAWTITPMNTEAFF
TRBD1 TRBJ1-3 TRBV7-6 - TGTGCCAGCAGCCCCCGCCCGACAGGGGTTTCCTCTGGAAACACCATATATTTT CASSPRPTGVSSGNTIYF
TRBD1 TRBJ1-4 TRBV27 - TGTGCCAGCAGTACGACAGGGGGCATAAATGAAAAACTGTTTTTT CASSTTGGINEKLFF
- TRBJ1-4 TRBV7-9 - TGTGCCAGCAGCCAAGGAACAGCCCGTAATGAAAAACTGTTTTTT CASSQGTARNEKLFF
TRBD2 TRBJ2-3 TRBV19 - TGTGCCAGTAGTGTAGGACTAGCGGGTTCAGATACGCAGTATTTT CASSVGLAGSDTQYF
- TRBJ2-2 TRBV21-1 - TGTGCCAGCAGCCGCAGACACGGACCGGGACTAGCGGGGGACCACCCCTACACCGGGGAGCTGTTTTTT CASSRRHGPGLAGDHPYTGELFF
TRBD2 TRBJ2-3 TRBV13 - TGTGCCAGCAGCTCCCGGACTAGCGATAGCACAGATACGCAGTATTTT CASSSRTSDSTDTQYF
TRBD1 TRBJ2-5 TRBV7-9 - TGTGCCAGCAGCCATCCCGACAGGGCTCAAGAGACCCAGTACTTC CASSHPDRAQETQYF
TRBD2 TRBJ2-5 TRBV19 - TGTGCCAGTAGTATAACTAGCGGAGGGGAGACCCAGTACTTC CASSITSGGETQYF
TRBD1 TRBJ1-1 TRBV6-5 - TGTGCCAGCAGAGACAGGGGCGGTGGCACTGAAGCTTTCTTT CASRDRGGGTEAFF
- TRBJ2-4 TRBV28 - TGTGCCAGCAGTCTGGGAGAACTAGCCAAAAACATTCAGTACTTC CASSLGELAKNIQYF
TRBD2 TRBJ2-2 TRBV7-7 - TGTGCTAGCAGTCCGGGGGGGACCACCGGGGAGCTGTTTTTT CASSPGGTTGELFF
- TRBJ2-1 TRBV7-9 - TGTGCCAGCAGTTGGGTGTATGAGCAGTTCTTC CASSWVYEQFF
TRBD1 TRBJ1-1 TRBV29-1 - TGCAGCTCCACAGGGGGGGCGGCTGAAGCTTTCTTT CSSTGGAAEAFF
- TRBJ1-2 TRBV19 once TGTGCCAGTAGTATTAGACGGGGGAGAGAAGGCTACACCTTC CASSIRRGREGYTF
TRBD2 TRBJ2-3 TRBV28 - TGTGCCAGCAGTCCCCTAACTAGCGGTCTTACAGATACGCAGTATTTT CASSPLTSGLTDTQYF
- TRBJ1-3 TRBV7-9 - TGTGCCAGCAGCTTATTCTCCCCCACTTACTCTGGAAACACCATATATTTT CASSLFSPTYSGNTIYF
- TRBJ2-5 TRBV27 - TGTGCCAGCAGTTTTACAGGAGGGCAGACCCAGTACTTC CASSFTGGQTQYF
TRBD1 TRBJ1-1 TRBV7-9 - TGTGCCAGCAGCCTACCCCGGACAGGCTCGAACACTGAAGCTTTCTTT CASSLPRTGSNTEAFF
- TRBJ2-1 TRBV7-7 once TGTGCCAGCAGCTTAGGCAGCGGCAATGAGCAGTTCTTC CASSLGSGNEQFF
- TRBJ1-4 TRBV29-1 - TGCAGCGTTGCCGATACCGGAGGTAATGAAAAACTGTTTTTT CSVADTGGNEKLFF
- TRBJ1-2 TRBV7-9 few TGTGCCAGCAGTCCGCCGGGAGGATTCTATGGCTACACCTTC CASSPPGGFYGYTF